The 25 T cell receptor beta chains presented below share a single source sample, sequenced in a study of blood T cell repertoires in COVID-19 (dated by TCRdb to about 2020). Library preparation employed the immunoSEQ multiplex PCR assay. TCRdb took over this immuneACCESS table, retaining in-frame rearrangements with V and J assigned. Such tables are incomplete; in checked studies, under half of the missing clones stem from an unresolved V gene, and the remainder is unexplained. The sample table records over 200,000 clones; around 82% of these occur just once. The ten biggest clones cover roughly 9.4% of the sample. The sample taken for sequencing was peripheral blood. The receptors shown here come from a middle-aged man with active or convalescent COVID-19.

The rearrangement uses TRBV19 and TRBJ2-7, with D maybe TRBD2 (5 bases). Germline V gene lookup returns CDR1 LNHDA and CDR2 SQIVND (reference sequence). Trimming pared 0 bases from V and 5 bases from J, leaving 17 bases between. CDR3 length: 16 amino acids. CDR3 sequence reads: CASSIETGTLDNEQYF. The CDR3 region has the DNA TGTGCCAGTAGTATAGAAACGGGAACACTCGATAACGAGCAGTACTTC.

The chain is built from TRBV18 and TRBJ1-6, with 7 bases lining up with TRBD1. CDR1 is KGHSH and CDR2 is LQKENI in the germline V gene. The ends lost 3 bases at V and 9 bases at J; junction bases unmatched: 5. This CDR3 is built from 14 residues. The CDR3 DNA is TGTGCCAGCTCACCGGGACAGCCTCCTTCACCCCTCCACTTT. Protein: CASSPGQPPSPLHF. The whole variable domain, filled in from reference TRBV18 and TRBJ1-6, reads NAGVMQNPRHLVRRRGQEARLRCSPMKGHSHVYWYRQLPEEGLKFMVYLQKENIIDESGMPKERFSAEFPKEGPSILRIQQVVRGDSAAYFCASSPGQPPSPLHFGNGTRLTVT.

CDR3 region: CASSPGGSSPLHF. The CDR3 DNA reads as TGTGCCAGCAGCCCGGGGGGATCCTCACCCCTCCACTTT. The J gene is TRBJ1-6, the V gene TRBV7-9, with a tentative D call TRBD1 (5 bases). The length of the CDR3 is 13 residues. The germline V gene encodes CDR1 SEHNR and CDR2 FQNEAQ (reference sequence). V lost 5 bases and J 10 bases, leaving 12 bases between the germline ends.

The V and J genes are TRBV5-4 and TRBJ2-1, with 8 bases matching TRBD2. The CDR3 is made up of 16 amino acids. The germline CDR1 and CDR2 sequences are SGHNT and YYREEE (reference sequence). The junction had 8 bases not matched to a gene; V was cut back by 1 base and J by 5 bases. CDR3 amino acids: CASSLPPRGGNNEQFF. The CDR3, as DNA: TGTGCCAGCAGCTTGCCACCCCGGGGGGGCAACAATGAGCAGTTCTTC.

This chain connects TRBV7-2 to TRBJ2-5; TRBD2 aligns across 7 bases. The J segment lost 2 bases and the V segment lost 3 bases, leaving 6 bases of the junction unmatched. Germline assignment: CDR1 SGHTA and CDR2 FQGNSA. CDR3 length: 15 residues. CDR3 bases: TGTGCCAGCAGCTTCCGGCGGGGGATGCAAGAGACCCAGTACTTC. Translation gives CASSFRRGMQETQYF.

The chain is built from TRBV7-9 and TRBJ2-3; 8 nucleotides agree with TRBD1. The CDR3 contains 15 residues. The V gene's germline CDR1 is SEHNR and CDR2 FQNEAQ (reference sequence). The V segment lost 5 bases and the J segment 4 bases; nucleotides outside the gene matches: 8. The CDR3 DNA is TGTGCCAGCAGCATGAATCAGGGGGCTGCAGATACGCAGTATTTT. The encoded protein is CASSMNQGAADTQYF. Full variable domain (remainder filled in from reference TRBV7-9 and TRBJ2-3): DTGVSQNPRHKITKRGQNVTFRCDPISEHNRLYWYRQTLGQGPEFLTYFQNEAQLEKSRLLSDRFSAERPKGSFSTLEIQRTEQGDSAMYLCASSMNQGAADTQYFGPGTRLTVL.

This clone was seen once. The chain recombines TRBV4-3 with TRBJ2-1; 7 positions agree with TRBD2. The V gene end was trimmed by 6 bases and the J gene end by 0 bases; junction bases not matched to a gene: 8. CDR1 and CDR2 (germline): LGHNA, YSLEER. CDR3 size: 16 residues. CDR3 residues: CASSSGLISSYNEQFF. As DNA, the CDR3 is TGCGCCAGCAGTAGCGGGCTCATCAGCTCCTACAATGAGCAGTTCTTC.

The chain is built from TRBV30 and TRBJ2-4; tentatively, D is TRBD2 (5 bases). The CDR3 is made up of 13 amino acids. CDR1 GTSNPN and CDR2 SVGIG come from the germline V gene (reference sequence). The germline V and J ends were trimmed by 0 bases and 7 bases, with 10 bases remaining between them. CDR3 protein: CAWSVTSGNIQYF. CDR3 nucleotide sequence: TGTGCCTGGAGTGTAACCTCGGGGAACATTCAGTACTTC. Complete variable domain (other parts from reference TRBV30 and TRBJ2-4): SQTIHQWPATLVQPVGSPLSLECTVEGTSNPNLYWYRQAAGRGLQLLFYSVGIGQISSEVPQNLSASRPQDRQFILSSKKLLLSDSGFYLCAWSVTSGNIQYFGAGTRLSVL.

The chain uses TRBV19 and TRBJ2-2; possible D gene TRBD2, 5 bases. The V end was cut by 3 bases, the J end by 5 bases, with 16 bases between. Germline V gives CDR1 LNHDA, CDR2 SQIVND (reference sequence). The CDR3 consists of 16 residues. In DNA, the CDR3 is TGTGCCAGTAGTATGGACCGGGGTTGGGATACCGGGGAGCTGTTTTTT. It translates to CASSMDRGWDTGELFF. Drawing the rest from reference TRBV19 and TRBJ2-2, the complete variable domain is DGGITQSPKYLFRKEGQNVTLSCEQNLNHDAMYWYRQDPGQGLRLIYYSQIVNDFQKGDIAEGYSVSREKKESFPLTVTSAQKNPTAFYLCASSMDRGWDTGELFFGEGSRLTVL.

The chain combines TRBV25-1 with TRBJ2-5, with D tentatively TRBD1 (6 bases). Germline loops: CDR1 MGHDK, CDR2 SYGVNS. CDR3 length: 13 residues. With 2 bases removed from V and 3 bases from J, the gap between germline ends came to 7 bases. CDR3 amino acids: CASSEQGKETQYF. The CDR3 DNA is TGTGCCAGCAGTGAACAGGGGAAAGAGACCCAGTACTTC.

V usage is TRBV7-2 and J usage is TRBJ2-7; no firm D call. Germline V gene sequence: CDR1 SGHTA, CDR2 FQGNSA. This CDR3 contains 13 residues. Trimming took 4 bases from V and 3 from J, leaving 10 bases between them. CDR3 in DNA: TGTGCCAGCAGCTCCCAACAGTTCTACGAGCAGTACTTC. The encoded protein is CASSSQQFYEQYF. Complete variable domain (other parts from reference TRBV7-2 and TRBJ2-7): GAGVSQSPSNKVTEKGKDVELRCDPISGHTALYWYRQSLGQGLEFLIYFQGNSAPDKSGLPSDRFSAERTGGSVSTLTIQRTQQEDSAVYLCASSSQQFYEQYFGPGTRLTVT.

The V gene is TRBV5-1, the J gene TRBJ1-1, with 9 bases identical to TRBD1. The length of the CDR3 is 14 residues. Per the germline V gene, CDR1 is SGHRS and CDR2 is YFSETQ. V was pared by 4 bases and J by 5 bases, with 6 bases of the junction left unmatched. This CDR3 reads CASSGGQGETEAFF. The DNA for the CDR3 is TGCGCCAGCAGCGGGGGACAGGGAGAAACTGAAGCTTTCTTT.

In this sample, this clone turned up once. The chain is built from TRBV5-1 and TRBJ1-1; TRBD1 matches at 7 bases. The CDR3 spans 13 residues. Looked up from germline, CDR1 is SGHRS and CDR2 is YFSETQ. The V gene end was trimmed by 4 bases and the J gene end by 3 bases; junction bases not matched to a gene: 3. DNA of the CDR3: TGCGCCAGCAGCCCGCAGGGGGACACTGAAGCTTTCTTT. Translation: CASSPQGDTEAFF.

There are a few counts of this clone. The rearrangement links TRBV4-2 to TRBJ2-7; 11 bases line up with TRBD2. The CDR3 extends over 15 amino acids. CDR1 is LGHNA and CDR2 is YNFKEQ in the germline V gene. Germline trimming cut 2 bases from V and 2 bases from J; bases unmatched to any gene: 2. The CDR3 reads CASSQTSGGPYEQYF. CDR3 nucleotide sequence: TGTGCCAGCAGCCAAACTAGCGGGGGTCCCTACGAGCAGTACTTC.

The rearrangement joins TRBV3-1 (or the pseudogene TRBV3-2) to TRBJ1-5; possibly TRBD1 for D (5 bases). Germline V gene data show CDR1 as LGHDT and CDR2 as YNNKEL (reference sequence). V dropped 4 bases and J dropped 9 bases, with 16 bases sitting between them. There are 14 residues in the CDR3. The CDR3 DNA reads as TGTGCCAGCAGCCCAACCGGGGGGTCAGGGCCCCAGCATTTT. Protein: CASSPTGGSGPQHF.

The chain links TRBV7-2 to TRBJ1-2; D is perhaps TRBD1 (6 bases). V lost 7 bases and J 7 bases, leaving 19 bases between the germline ends. The CDR3 is 14 amino acids. Germline CDR1 is SGHTA and CDR2 is FQGNSA. The CDR3 nucleotides are TGTGCCAGCAACCACGACAAGGGGGTCGGTGGCTACACCTTC. Protein sequence: CASNHDKGVGGYTF.

This clone was observed a single time. V and J are TRBV6-1 and TRBJ1-5; D remains unclear. Germline loops: CDR1 MNHNS, CDR2 SASEGT. This CDR3 is built from 12 residues. V lost 2 bases to trimming and J lost 7 bases, with 6 bases between them. DNA for the CDR3: TGTGCCAGCAGTGAAAACAGACAGCCCCAGCATTTT. Residues: CASSENRQPQHF.

V and J are TRBV7-2 and TRBJ2-2; maybe TRBD1 (6 bases). Trimming left V 4 bases short and J 0 bases short, with 12 bases between. Germline assignment: CDR1 SGHTA and CDR2 FQGNSA. The CDR3 sequence is 16 residues long. The CDR3 DNA reads as TGTGCCAGCAGCTCCCCTGGGACAACGAACACCGGGGAGCTGTTTTTT. Translating it yields CASSSPGTTNTGELFF. The full variable domain, its missing parts supplied by reference TRBV7-2 and TRBJ2-2, is GAGVSQSPSNKVTEKGKDVELRCDPISGHTALYWYRQSLGQGLEFLIYFQGNSAPDKSGLPSDRFSAERTGGSVSTLTIQRTQQEDSAVYLCASSSPGTTNTGELFFGEGSRLTVL.

This chain joins TRBV7-9 and TRBJ1-2; 9 bases map to TRBD1. CDR1 and CDR2 (germline): SEHNR, FQNEAQ (reference sequence). This CDR3 spans 14 amino acids. The V gene end was trimmed by 5 bases and the J gene end by 5 bases; junction bases not matched to a gene: 6. The DNA for the CDR3 is TGTGCCAGCAGCCGAGATGGACAGGGGTATGGCTACACCTTC. This sequence encodes CASSRDGQGYGYTF.

The chain recombines TRBV27 with TRBJ1-6; D is unresolved. From germline, CDR1 is MNHEY and CDR2 SMNVEV (reference sequence). The CDR3 totals 14 residues. Trimming stripped 5 bases from V and 6 bases from J, with 11 bases between. The CDR3 reads CASSHGVGNSPLHF. The CDR3, as DNA: TGTGCCAGCAGTCACGGGGTGGGTAATTCACCCCTCCACTTT.

This chain links TRBV6-5 with TRBJ2-2; D call uncertain. V was pared by 11 bases and J by 1 base, with 8 bases between. The CDR3 sequence is 12 residues long. Germline-derived CDR1 and CDR2 are MNHEY and SVGAGI. The CDR3 reads CAGHGNTGELFF. In DNA, the CDR3 is TGTGCCGGCCATGGGAACACCGGGGAGCTGTTTTTT.

The genes are TRBV5-1 and TRBJ2-7; 7 bases match TRBD1. V was pared by 3 bases and J by 9 bases, with 15 bases of the junction left unmatched. The CDR3 sequence is 15 residues long. Germline V gene sequence: CDR1 SGHRS, CDR2 YFSETQ. The CDR3 is CASSSEPTGRGGQYF. In DNA, the CDR3 is TGCGCCAGCAGCTCAGAGCCGACAGGGAGAGGTGGGCAGTACTTC.

This clone was seen just once. The rearrangement joins TRBV4-1 to TRBJ2-7, with 12 bases matching TRBD2. V dropped 5 bases and J dropped 6; count of bases not matched to a gene: 8. Germline CDR1 and CDR2: MGHRA and YSYEKL. The CDR3 length is 15 residues. CDR3 amino acids: CASSSRLAGAFEQYF. The CDR3 coding sequence is TGCGCCAGCAGCTCCCGACTAGCGGGAGCGTTCGAGCAGTACTTC.

The chain joins TRBV5-1 to TRBJ2-3; 7 bases agree with TRBD1. This CDR3 contains 15 residues. V was clipped by 4 bases and J by 2 bases; unmatched bases: 7. Germline CDR1 and CDR2: SGHRS and YFSETQ. The CDR3, as DNA: TGCGCCAGCAGCCAAGGACAGGTTTCCACAGATACGCAGTATTTT. Protein: CASSQGQVSTDTQYF.

CDR3 amino acids: CAISPDRGHRETQYF. For the CDR3, the DNA is TGTGCCATCAGTCCGGACAGGGGGCATAGGGAGACCCAGTACTTC. This chain connects TRBV10-3 to TRBJ2-5; 11 bases agree with TRBD1. The germline V gene encodes CDR1 ENHRY and CDR2 SYGVKD. CDR3 size: 15 residues. After removal of 5 bases from V and 5 bases from J, the junction contained 7 bases not matched to a gene.